One sample yielded the 30 T cell receptor beta chains listed below, sequenced in a study of OX40 agonist ivuxolimab in advanced cancers. The data were produced by immunoSEQ multiplex PCR, yet TCRdb's version contains in-frame clones alone and is incomplete. The table lists 50,000 to 65,000 clones, around 90% of them singletons, with approximately 25% in the top ten. The starting material was CD4+ or CD8+ T cells sorted from blood, obtained in a trial of the OX40 agonist ivuxolimab. The receptors come from an adult with an advanced solid tumor such as melanoma, head and neck, liver or kidney cancer.

This clone was found once. This chain connects TRBV10-1 to TRBJ2-6; TRBD1 might be the D (5 bases). The CDR3 has 16 amino acids. The ends were cut back, 6 bases at V and 0 bases at J, with 12 bases in the middle. The germline CDR1 and CDR2 sequences are WNHNN and SYGVQD (reference sequence). CDR3 loop: CASRARGLSGANVLTF. The CDR3 DNA reads as TGCGCCAGCAGGGCTAGGGGCCTCTCTGGGGCCAACGTCCTGACTTTC.

The V and J genes are TRBV4-1 and TRBJ2-5; the match to TRBD2 covers 7 bases. This CDR3 comprises 16 residues. Trimming removed 3 bases from V and 1 base from J; junction bases left unmatched: 8. The germline gives CDR1 MGHRA, CDR2 YSYEKL. CDR3 in amino acids: CASSHGAGGSQETQYF. Here the CDR3 DNA reads TGCGCCAGCAGCCACGGTGCCGGCGGGAGCCAAGAGACCCAGTACTTC.

The chain links TRBV29-1 to TRBJ2-4, with a tentative D call TRBD2 (5 bases). Trimming took off 4 bases at V and 7 bases at J, with 11 bases between the two ends. The CDR3 is 12 amino acids. The germline V gene has CDR1 SQVTM and CDR2 ANQGSEA. The CDR3 reads CSVALPGNIQYF. The CDR3 bases are TGCAGCGTTGCTTTGCCGGGGAACATTCAGTACTTC.

On this clone itself: This specimen includes other DNA sequences encoding the same CDR3. The rearrangement joins TRBV14 to TRBJ2-5; D not certain. Trimming left V 1 base short and J 5 bases short, with 8 bases between. The germline V gene has CDR1 SGHDN and CDR2 FVKESK. The CDR3 totals 13 residues. In DNA form, the CDR3 reads TGTGCCAGCAGCCAAGGCTTGGCGGAGACCCAGTACTTC. This translates into CASSQGLAETQYF.

The chain has TRBV19 and TRBJ1-1; D might be TRBD1 (5 bases). The CDR3 sequence is 14 residues long. Trimming stripped 7 bases from V and 0 bases from J, with 12 bases between. Per germline, CDR1 LNHDA and CDR2 SQIVND (reference sequence). The CDR3 DNA reads as TGTGCCAGTACCATCGGGGCTATGAACACTGAAGCTTTCTTT. Amino acids: CASTIGAMNTEAFF.

The rearrangement links TRBV29-1 to TRBJ2-7; the match to TRBD1 covers 8 bases. V was clipped by 3 bases and J by 0 bases; unmatched bases: 1. CDR1 is SQVTM, CDR2 ANQGSEA, per germline. This CDR3 has 13 residues. For the CDR3, the DNA is TGCAGCGTTGAGACAGGGGACTCCTACGAGCAGTACTTC. Its translation is CSVETGDSYEQYF.

The gene calls are TRBV23-1 and TRBJ2-7, with a possible D match to TRBD1 (5 bases). TRBV23-1 is reported as an ORF; its role is uncertain. This CDR3 contains 10 residues. The CDR3 nucleotides read TGCGCCAGCAGTCGGGCAGGGTGGGGAGTC. Protein product: CASSRAGWGV.

CDR3: CASSFSGTAEAFF. In DNA form, the CDR3 reads TGTGCCAGCAGTTTCTCAGGGACGGCTGAAGCTTTCTTT. J is TRBJ1-1 and V is TRBV27, with a tentative D call TRBD1 (5 bases). Looked up from germline, CDR1 is MNHEY and CDR2 is SMNVEV (reference sequence). V was cut by 3 bases and J by 6 bases, with 11 bases left in between. This CDR3 contains 13 residues.

This chain uses TRBV6-4 with TRBJ2-2; no clear D gene. This CDR3 region has 13 residues. The V end lost 0 bases, the J end lost 3 bases, and 2 bases lay between the germline ends. Germline V lookup: CDR1 MRHNA, CDR2 SNTAGT. The CDR3 sequence: CASSDSYTGELFF. CDR3 nucleotides: TGTGCCAGCAGTGACTCTTACACCGGGGAGCTGTTTTTT.

The J gene is TRBJ2-7, the V gene TRBV6-4; D gene uncertain. Germline V CDR1 and CDR2: MRHNA, SNTAGT. The CDR3 loop spans 11 amino acids. The ends were cut back, 7 bases at V and 5 bases at J, with 9 bases in the middle. CDR3 protein: CASTRSHEQYF. The CDR3 bases are TGTGCCAGCACTCGAAGCCACGAGCAGTACTTC.

V usage is TRBV28 and J usage is TRBJ2-5, with D uncertain. This CDR3 is built from 14 residues. The V gene's germline CDR1 is MDHEN and CDR2 SYDVKM. The V and J ends lost 5 bases and 5 bases respectively, with 15 bases between them. DNA for the CDR3: TGTGCCAGCAGTATCGAGATGAATGGGGAGACCCAGTACTTC. It is translated as CASSIEMNGETQYF.

V usage is TRBV28 and J usage is TRBJ2-5; weak D call: TRBD1 (5 bases). This CDR3 has 14 amino acids. CDR1 is MDHEN, CDR2 SYDVKM, per germline. Trimming shortened V by 8 bases and J by 5 bases, and 18 bases separated the two germline ends. CDR3 sequence (DNA): TGTGCCAGCTGGTCGGGCAGGGTAATTGAGACCCAGTACTTC. Amino acids: CASWSGRVIETQYF.

CDR3 coding DNA: TGTGCCAGCAGCCCTAGTGGGGAGCTGTTTTTT. It is translated as CASSPSGELFF. This sequence joins TRBV7-8 and TRBJ2-2, with unresolved D. The V and J ends lost 5 bases and 8 bases respectively, with 6 bases between them. The CDR3 has 11 residues. Germline assignment: CDR1 SGHVS and CDR2 FQNEAQ. The variable domain in full, with the rest retrieved from reference TRBV7-8 and TRBJ2-2, is GAGVSQSPRYKVAKRGQDVALRCDPISGHVSLFWYQQALGQGPEFLTYFQNEAQLDKSGLPSDRFFAERPEGSVSTLKIQRTQQEDSAVYLCASSPSGELFFGEGSRLTVL.

The V call is TRBV7-9, the J call TRBJ1-1; TRBD1 matches at 7 bases. J lost 1 base, V lost 5 bases, and 7 bases had no gene match. The CDR3 sequence is 15 residues long. Germline assignment: CDR1 SEHNR and CDR2 FQNEAQ (reference sequence). CDR3 in DNA: TGTGCCAGCAGCCCCCAGACAGGGCAGAACACTGAAGCTTTCTTT. Amino acid sequence: CASSPQTGQNTEAFF.

This chain joins TRBV9 and TRBJ1-3; 7 nucleotides line up with TRBD1. J was trimmed by 0 bases and V by 3 bases; bases with no gene match: 9. Per germline, CDR1 SGDLS and CDR2 YYNGEE. The CDR3 has 17 residues. The CDR3 DNA is TGTGCCAGCAGCGGCCACCGACAGGGTTCCTCTGGAAACACCATATATTTT. This encodes CASSGHRQGSSGNTIYF.

The chain combines TRBV4-3 with TRBJ2-7; D is perhaps TRBD1 (5 bases). The germline CDR1 and CDR2 sequences are LGHNA and YSLEER. CDR3 size: 16 residues. V lost 0 bases and J lost 3, with 15 bases in between. The CDR3 region is CASSQDPGREVYEQYF. CDR3 sequence (DNA): TGCGCCAGCAGCCAAGATCCAGGCAGGGAAGTCTACGAGCAGTACTTC.

This clone was counted a single time. V usage is TRBV4-3 and J usage is TRBJ2-1, with D unresolved. Germline CDR1 is LGHNA and CDR2 is YSLEER. The CDR3 spans 14 residues. Trimming pared 0 bases from V and 6 bases from J, leaving 9 bases between. CDR3 bases: TGCGCCAGCAGCCAAGAAGGCTCCACCAATGAGCAGTTCTTC. It yields the protein CASSQEGSTNEQFF.

V is TRBV4-1 and J is TRBJ2-1; 12 bases align to TRBD2. The CDR3 has 17 residues. Germline lookup yields CDR1 MGHRA and CDR2 YSYEKL. V lost 6 bases to trimming and J lost 0 bases; unmatched junction nucleotides: 6. Here the CDR3 DNA reads TGCGCCAGCAGACGGACTAGCGGGGTTAACTCCTACAATGAGCAGTTCTTC. Its translation is CASRRTSGVNSYNEQFF.

The chain links TRBV28 to TRBJ1-1; D gene ambiguous. The CDR3 covers 14 residues. Germline CDR1 is MDHEN and CDR2 is SYDVKM. The V gene lost 3 bases and the J gene lost 2 bases, with 10 bases spanning the gap. The CDR3 DNA follows: TGTGCCAGCAGTTTTAGCTTACCCAACACTGAAGCTTTCTTT. Its translation is CASSFSLPNTEAFF.

The chain joins TRBV5-6 to TRBJ1-1; D not certain. The germline gives CDR1 SGHDT, CDR2 YYEEEE. The length of the CDR3 is 15 residues. Trimming shortened V by 4 bases and J by 2 bases, and 15 bases separated the two germline ends. The CDR3 region is CASSPIIPGNTEAFF. CDR3 nucleotide sequence: TGTGCCAGCAGCCCGATAATCCCCGGTAACACTGAAGCTTTCTTT.

The J gene is TRBJ2-1, the V gene TRBV6-1; maybe TRBD2 (6 bases). The CDR3 runs to 14 residues. Germline V gene lookup returns CDR1 MNHNS and CDR2 SASEGT. With 2 bases removed from V and 7 bases from J, the gap between germline ends came to 12 bases. The CDR3 sequence: CASSESGEWNEQFF. In DNA, the CDR3 is TGTGCCAGCAGTGAATCGGGGGAATGGAATGAGCAGTTCTTC.

The rearrangement joins TRBV10-3 to TRBJ2-2; 7 nucleotides line up with TRBD2. Germline V CDR1 and CDR2: ENHRY, SYGVKD. The CDR3 spans 18 residues. The ends lost 4 bases at V and 3 bases at J; junction bases unmatched: 14. CDR3 bases: TGTGCCATCAGTGGACCGGGAGGACCCAATCGGGACACCGGGGAGCTGTTTTTT. Translating it yields CAISGPGGPNRDTGELFF.

This clone appeared a few times. The V call is TRBV6-1, the J call TRBJ1-1; perhaps TRBD1 as D (6 bases). The V gene lost 1 base and the J gene lost 3 bases, with 9 bases spanning the gap. CDR1 is MNHNS, CDR2 SASEGT, per germline. The CDR3 is made up of 14 amino acids. In DNA, the CDR3 is TGTGCCAGCAGTGAAGTTCAGGGGCACACTGAAGCTTTCTTT. Its translation is CASSEVQGHTEAFF.

The chain is built from TRBV29-1 and TRBJ2-7; D may correspond to TRBD1 or TRBD2 (5 bases each). CDR3 length: 14 residues. CDR1 and CDR2 (germline): SQVTM, ANQGSEA. V was pared by 2 bases and J by 3 bases, with 14 bases between. The CDR3 DNA reads TGCAGCGTTGAATTTGGGGGTGGAAGCTACGAGCAGTACTTC. It translates to CSVEFGGGSYEQYF.

This sequence joins TRBV29-1 and TRBJ1-2, with D unclear. CDR3 length equals 12 residues. With 3 bases removed from V and 8 bases from J, the gap between germline ends came to 13 bases. Germline-derived CDR1 and CDR2 are SQVTM and ANQGSEA. The CDR3 reads CSVDFPKQGYTF. CDR3 bases: TGCAGCGTTGATTTCCCGAAGCAGGGCTACACCTTC.

This chain links TRBV9 with TRBJ2-5; 10 nucleotides agree with TRBD2. Germline CDR1 is SGDLS and CDR2 is YYNGEE. V gave up 0 bases and J gave up 4 bases; unmatched junction bases: 6. The CDR3 length is 16 residues. The CDR3 here is CASSVGSSGSLETQYF. For the CDR3, the DNA is TGTGCCAGCAGCGTAGGGTCTAGCGGGAGCCTAGAGACCCAGTACTTC.

The chain has TRBV28 and TRBJ2-1; D is uncertain. The CDR3 runs 14 residues. Germline loops: CDR1 MDHEN, CDR2 SYDVKM. The V end was cut by 3 bases, the J end by 7 bases, with 13 bases between. CDR3 nucleotide sequence: TGTGCCAGCAGTTTCCCAGATATAGGTAATGAGCAGTTCTTC. It specifies CASSFPDIGNEQFF.

The chain combines TRBV7-9 with TRBJ1-2; no clear D. Germline CDR1 is SEHNR and CDR2 is FQNEAQ (reference sequence). The CDR3 length is 12 residues. Trimming removed 5 bases at V and 8 bases at J, with 12 bases between. The CDR3 is CASSLDHAGYTF. The CDR3 coding sequence is TGTGCCAGCAGCCTAGACCACGCGGGCTACACCTTC.

The chain uses TRBV10-1 and TRBJ2-1; 8 bases match TRBD1. The CDR3 covers 11 residues. Trimming removed 8 bases from V and 14 bases from J; junction bases left unmatched: 8. The germline V gene encodes CDR1 WNHNN and CDR2 SYGVQD (reference sequence). The DNA of the CDR3 is TGCGCCAGCCCGGGACAGGAAGCGAAGTTCTTC. The encoded protein is CASPGQEAKFF.

In DNA, the CDR3 is TGTGCCAGCAGCGTAGCTTCGCGGAGGACCTACAATGAGCAGTTCTTC. Protein product: CASSVASRRTYNEQFF. The chain has TRBV9 and TRBJ2-1, with D maybe TRBD2 (5 bases). CDR1 SGDLS and CDR2 YYNGEE come from the germline V gene. Trimming shortened V by 0 bases and J by 2 bases, and 12 bases separated the two germline ends. This CDR3 is 16 amino acids long.